A single sample is the source of the 23 T cell receptor beta chains below, sequenced in a study of blood T cell repertoires in COVID-19. Method: immunoSEQ multiplex PCR; TCRdb's copy keeps in-frame clones and lacks some. The sample records about 180,000 clones, around 83% being singletons. Sample: peripheral blood. The source is a young woman with active or convalescent COVID-19.

The gene calls are TRBV6-5 and TRBJ1-6, with TRBD1 matching over 7 bases. Germline V CDR1 and CDR2: MNHEY, SVGAGI. The V gene end was trimmed by 6 bases and the J gene end by 1 base; junction bases not matched to a gene: 3. This CDR3 has 15 residues. CDR3 loop: CASRQTGSYNSPLHF. The DNA of the CDR3 is TGTGCCAGCAGACAGACAGGGTCCTATAATTCACCCCTCCACTTT.

The V call is TRBV7-8, the J call TRBJ2-1; TRBD2 matches 12 bases. This CDR3 contains 15 residues. Germline lookup yields CDR1 SGHVS and CDR2 FQNEAQ. V was clipped by 6 bases and J by 7 bases; unmatched bases: 7. The DNA for the CDR3 is TGTGCCAGCAGTCCTCGGACTAGCGGGGAGAATGAGCAGTTCTTC. Translating it yields CASSPRTSGENEQFF.

The chain has TRBV6-2 or TRBV6-3 and TRBJ1-5; weak D call: TRBD1 (5 bases). The CDR3 length is 15 residues. The germline V and J ends were trimmed by 5 bases and 6 bases, with 17 bases remaining between them. In germline, CDR1 is MNHEY, CDR2 SVGEGT. Written as DNA, the CDR3 is TGTGCCAGCAGTGGCCTTGCAGGGATCCGTCAGCCCCAGCATTTT. The encoded protein is CASSGLAGIRQPQHF.

V is TRBV14 and J is TRBJ1-1; TRBD1 might be the D (5 bases). Germline V lookup: CDR1 SGHDN, CDR2 FVKESK. The CDR3 sequence is 13 residues long. Trimming shortened V by 7 bases and J by 5 bases, and 14 bases separated the two germline ends. The CDR3 DNA follows: TGTGCCAGCAATGGGGGGTTTCGGACTGAAGCTTTCTTT. Translating gives CASNGGFRTEAFF.

This chain connects TRBV5-1 to TRBJ1-2; a weak D match, TRBD1 (6 bases). V lost 5 bases and J 1 base, leaving 12 bases between the germline ends. This CDR3 is 14 amino acids long. Germline CDR1 is SGHRS and CDR2 is YFSETQ. In DNA, the CDR3 is TGCGCCAGCAGTGAACAACAGGGTAACTATGGCTACACCTTC. Encoded protein: CASSEQQGNYGYTF.

V gene TRBV24-1 combines with J gene TRBJ2-1; 12 bases agree with TRBD2. The CDR3 spans 15 residues. Germline loops: CDR1 KGHDR, CDR2 SFDVKD. V dropped 5 bases and J dropped 6; count of bases not matched to a gene: 4. CDR3 region: CATSAPSGGANEQFF. CDR3 sequence (DNA): TGTGCCACCAGTGCCCCTAGCGGGGGGGCCAATGAGCAGTTCTTC.

The rearrangement links TRBV14 to TRBJ2-7; D uncertain. The V gene lost 4 bases and the J gene lost 4 bases, with 11 bases spanning the gap. CDR1 and CDR2 from the germline V gene are SGHDN and FVKESK. The CDR3 is 13 amino acids. The CDR3 is CASSRVTTYEQYF. In DNA, the CDR3 is TGTGCCAGCAGCCGTGTCACTACATACGAGCAGTACTTC.

V usage is TRBV5-5 and J usage is TRBJ1-1, with D perhaps matching TRBD1 (5 bases). Germline V gives CDR1 SGHKS, CDR2 YYEKEE (reference sequence). The CDR3 extends over 15 amino acids. V was pared by 0 bases and J by 10 bases, with 19 bases between. The CDR3 reads CASSLERGLSLLAFF. CDR3 DNA: TGTGCCAGCAGCTTGGAGCGGGGACTGAGCCTTTTAGCTTTCTTT.

The chain has TRBV5-1 and TRBJ2-7, with TRBD1 matching 9 bases. The CDR3 loop spans 15 amino acids. Trimming removed 4 bases from V and 2 bases from J; junction bases left unmatched: 7. Germline V gene data show CDR1 as SGHRS and CDR2 as YFSETQ. The CDR3 DNA sequence: TGCGCCAGCAGCCCCCGGACAGGGGACCCCTACGAGCAGTACTTC. It translates to CASSPRTGDPYEQYF.

V is TRBV7-9 and J is TRBJ2-3; 10 nucleotides match TRBD2. There are 17 residues in the CDR3. V gave up 5 bases and J gave up 6 bases; unmatched junction bases: 14. Germline CDR1 SEHNR, CDR2 FQNEAQ (reference sequence). CDR3 protein: CASSPPRASGSLDTQYF. CDR3 coding DNA: TGTGCCAGCAGCCCCCCGAGGGCTAGCGGGAGTTTGGATACGCAGTATTTT. Together with reference TRBV7-9 and TRBJ2-3, the CDR3 gives the full variable domain: DTGVSQNPRHKITKRGQNVTFRCDPISEHNRLYWYRQTLGQGPEFLTYFQNEAQLEKSRLLSDRFSAERPKGSFSTLEIQRTEQGDSAMYLCASSPPRASGSLDTQYFGPGTRLTVL.

The V gene is TRBV7-9, the J gene TRBJ2-7; D gene uncertain. Germline-derived CDR1 and CDR2 are SEHNR and FQNEAQ (reference sequence). Trimming took 1 base from V and 3 from J, leaving 10 bases between them. This CDR3 spans 14 amino acids. DNA for the CDR3: TGTGCCAGCAGCTTAGGGGCCAGAGTCTACGAGCAGTACTTC. Translating gives CASSLGARVYEQYF.

In DNA form, the CDR3 reads TGTGCCAGCAGGAGAGGTGGACAGCCGAATGAGCAGTTCTTC. Encoded protein: CASRRGGQPNEQFF. The chain links TRBV27 to TRBJ2-1, with D tentatively TRBD1 (6 bases). V shed 6 bases and J shed 7 bases, with 16 bases lying between them. The CDR3 has 14 amino acids. The germline V gene has CDR1 MNHEY and CDR2 SMNVEV (reference sequence).

The V gene is TRBV5-1, the J gene TRBJ2-7, with D maybe TRBD2 (5 bases). The V gene lost 1 base and the J gene lost 3 bases, with 5 bases spanning the gap. The CDR3 loop spans 12 amino acids. Germline loops: CDR1 SGHRS, CDR2 YFSETQ. Here the CDR3 reads CASSLSGYEQYF. The CDR3 region has the DNA TGCGCCAGCAGCTTGAGCGGCTACGAGCAGTACTTC.

The chain combines TRBV24-1 with TRBJ2-2; 7 bases fit TRBD2. V gave up 1 base and J gave up 1 base; unmatched junction bases: 14. CDR3 length: 20 amino acids. CDR1 KGHDR and CDR2 SFDVKD come from the germline V gene. The CDR3 region is CATSDLPTSRGGVNTGELFF. In nucleotides, the CDR3 is TGTGCCACCAGTGATTTACCAACCTCCCGTGGGGGGGTGAACACCGGGGAGCTGTTTTTT.

The rearrangement links TRBV5-4 to TRBJ2-2; no reliable D call. Germline V gene data show CDR1 as SGHNT and CDR2 as YYREEE (reference sequence). The CDR3 runs 14 residues. Between the trimmed V and J ends, which lost 0 bases and 1 base, there was a span of 4 bases. CDR3 in amino acids: CASSLAGNTGELFF. CDR3 nucleotide sequence: TGTGCCAGCAGCTTGGCAGGGAACACCGGGGAGCTGTTTTTT.

The chain uses TRBV24-1 and TRBJ2-7; TRBD1 matches 7 bases. The CDR3 extends over 16 amino acids. After removal of 3 bases from V and 0 bases from J, the junction contained 7 bases not matched to a gene. The germline V gene has CDR1 KGHDR and CDR2 SFDVKD. CDR3 nucleotides: TGTGCCACCAGTGATCCCGGGACAGCGATCTCCTACGAGCAGTACTTC. Protein product: CATSDPGTAISYEQYF.

This chain joins TRBV4-1 and TRBJ2-3; the D gene is possibly TRBD2 (6 bases). Trimming cost V 0 bases and J 2 bases, with 15 bases left between them. Germline V gene data show CDR1 as MGHRA and CDR2 as YSYEKL. The CDR3 extends over 17 amino acids. In DNA, the CDR3 is TGCGCCAGCAGCCAAGATCGGGGCGGGATTGTCACAGATACGCAGTATTTT. Its translation is CASSQDRGGIVTDTQYF.

V is TRBV7-9 and J is TRBJ1-2, with 8 positions matching TRBD1. The CDR3 covers 12 residues. The germline V gene has CDR1 SEHNR and CDR2 FQNEAQ (reference sequence). With 4 bases clipped from V and 9 bases from J, the junction kept 4 bases outside the gene matches. The CDR3 is CASSSGGTSYTF. The DNA for the CDR3 is TGTGCCAGCAGCTCAGGGGGCACTAGCTACACCTTC.

This chain uses TRBV24-1 with TRBJ2-2, with D uncertain. The CDR3 consists of 14 residues. The germline gives CDR1 KGHDR, CDR2 SFDVKD. The V and J ends lost 2 bases and 5 bases respectively, with 8 bases between them. CDR3 sequence reads: CATSDSSLTGELFF. In nucleotides, the CDR3 is TGTGCCACCAGTGATTCATCGCTAACCGGGGAGCTGTTTTTT.

The chain couples TRBV6-2 or TRBV6-3 to TRBJ1-3, with 11 bases lining up with TRBD1. CDR1 and CDR2 from the germline V gene are MNHEY and SVGEGT. V dropped 6 bases and J dropped 1; count of bases not matched to a gene: 5. The CDR3 loop spans 16 amino acids. The CDR3 loop is CASSPGQGASGNTIYF. The CDR3 nucleotides read TGTGCCAGCAGCCCTGGACAGGGGGCGTCTGGAAACACCATATATTTT.

The rearrangement links TRBV6-5 to TRBJ1-5; 7 nucleotides agree with TRBD1. Trimming removed 4 bases from V and 7 bases from J; junction bases left unmatched: 13. In germline, CDR1 is MNHEY, CDR2 SVGAGI. The CDR3 sequence is 16 residues long. Written as DNA, the CDR3 is TGTGCCAGCAGTTCCGGACAGGTCCCAAAGGGGCAGCCCCAGCATTTT. This codes for CASSSGQVPKGQPQHF.

The J gene is TRBJ2-2, the V gene TRBV7-9; D possibly corresponds to TRBD2 (6 bases). CDR3 length equals 13 residues. V lost 6 bases and J lost 13, with 18 bases in between. Germline loops: CDR1 SEHNR, CDR2 FQNEAQ (reference sequence). For the CDR3, the DNA is TGTGCCAGCAGTTCTATACCGGGAGTAGGGCTGTTTTTT. Encoded protein: CASSSIPGVGLFF.

The chain combines TRBV5-1 with TRBJ1-4, with D possibly matching TRBD1 (5 bases). V gave up 2 bases and J gave up 4 bases, with 9 bases separating them. This CDR3 has 14 amino acids. CDR1 and CDR2 (germline): SGHRS, YFSETQ. The CDR3 sequence is CASSFGQGNEKLFF. DNA of the CDR3: TGCGCCAGCAGCTTTGGGCAGGGTAATGAAAAACTGTTTTTT.